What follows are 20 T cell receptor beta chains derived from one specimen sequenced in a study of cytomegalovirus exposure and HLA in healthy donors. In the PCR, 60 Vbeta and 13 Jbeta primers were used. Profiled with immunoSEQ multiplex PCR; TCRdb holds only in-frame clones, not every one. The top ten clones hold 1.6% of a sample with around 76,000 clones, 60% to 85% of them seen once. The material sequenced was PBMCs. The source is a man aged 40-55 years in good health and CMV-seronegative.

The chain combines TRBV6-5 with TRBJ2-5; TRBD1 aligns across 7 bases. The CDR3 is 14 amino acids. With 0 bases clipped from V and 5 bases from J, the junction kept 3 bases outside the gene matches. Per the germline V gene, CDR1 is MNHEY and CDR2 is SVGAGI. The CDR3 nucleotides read TGTGCCAGCAGTTACTCGACACAGGGGGAGACCCAGTACTTC. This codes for CASSYSTQGETQYF.

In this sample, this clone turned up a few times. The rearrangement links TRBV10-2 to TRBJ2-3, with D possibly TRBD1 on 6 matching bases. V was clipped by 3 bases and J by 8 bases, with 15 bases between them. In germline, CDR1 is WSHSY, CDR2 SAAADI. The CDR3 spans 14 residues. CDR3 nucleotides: TGCGCCAGCAGTGATTCTCAGGGGACAAGTACGCAGTATTTT. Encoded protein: CASSDSQGTSTQYF.

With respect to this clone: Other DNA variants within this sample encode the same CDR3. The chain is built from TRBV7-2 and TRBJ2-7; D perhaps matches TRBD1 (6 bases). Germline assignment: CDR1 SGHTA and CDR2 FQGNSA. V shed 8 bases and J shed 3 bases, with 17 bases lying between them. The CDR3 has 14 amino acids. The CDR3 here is CASERQRGSYEQYF. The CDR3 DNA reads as TGTGCCAGCGAGCGACAAAGGGGGAGCTACGAGCAGTACTTC.

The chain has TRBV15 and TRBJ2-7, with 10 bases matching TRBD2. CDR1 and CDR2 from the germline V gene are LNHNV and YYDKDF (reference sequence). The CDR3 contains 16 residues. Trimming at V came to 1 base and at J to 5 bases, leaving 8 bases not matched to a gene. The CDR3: CATSRVLLAGENEQYF. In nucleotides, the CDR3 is TGTGCCACCAGCAGAGTCCTCCTAGCGGGAGAAAACGAGCAGTACTTC.

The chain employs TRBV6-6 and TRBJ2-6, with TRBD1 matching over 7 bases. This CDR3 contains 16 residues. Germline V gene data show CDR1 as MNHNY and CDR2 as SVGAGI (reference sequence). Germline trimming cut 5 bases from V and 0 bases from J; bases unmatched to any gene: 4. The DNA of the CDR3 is TGTGCCAGCAGTCAGGGACAGCTCTCTGGGGCCAACGTCCTGACTTTC. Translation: CASSQGQLSGANVLTF.

CDR3 sequence: CASSFVADNEQFF. The CDR3 nucleotides are TGTGCCAGCAGTTTTGTAGCGGACAATGAGCAGTTCTTC. J is TRBJ2-1 and V is TRBV28, with a tentative D call TRBD2 (6 bases). The germline gives CDR1 MDHEN, CDR2 SYDVKM. Between the trimmed V and J ends, which lost 3 bases and 5 bases, there was a span of 8 bases. The CDR3 has 13 amino acids.

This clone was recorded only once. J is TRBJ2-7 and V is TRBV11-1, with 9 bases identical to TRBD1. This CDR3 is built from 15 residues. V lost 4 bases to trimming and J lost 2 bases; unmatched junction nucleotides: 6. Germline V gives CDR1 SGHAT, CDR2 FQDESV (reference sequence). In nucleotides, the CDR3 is TGTGCCAGCAGCTCCCCGGGGACAGGGACCTACGAGCAGTACTTC. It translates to CASSSPGTGTYEQYF.

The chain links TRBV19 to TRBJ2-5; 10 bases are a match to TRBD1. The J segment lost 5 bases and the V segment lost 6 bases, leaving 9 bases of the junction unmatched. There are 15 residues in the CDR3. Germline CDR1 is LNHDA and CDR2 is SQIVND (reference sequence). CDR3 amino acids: CASRQGQGLGETQYF. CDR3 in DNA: TGTGCCAGTAGACAGGGACAGGGGTTGGGGGAGACCCAGTACTTC.

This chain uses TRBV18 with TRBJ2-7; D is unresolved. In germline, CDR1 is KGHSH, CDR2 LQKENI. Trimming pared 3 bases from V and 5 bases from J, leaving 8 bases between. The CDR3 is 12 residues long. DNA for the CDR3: TGTGCCAGCTCACCTGGCTTCCACGAGCAGTACTTC. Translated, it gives CASSPGFHEQYF.

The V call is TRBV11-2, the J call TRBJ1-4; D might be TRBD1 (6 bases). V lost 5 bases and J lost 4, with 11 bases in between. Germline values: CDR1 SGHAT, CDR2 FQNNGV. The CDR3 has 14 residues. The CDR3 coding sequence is TGTGCCAGCAGCCCGGACAGTTTTAATGAAAAACTGTTTTTT. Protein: CASSPDSFNEKLFF.

The CDR3 nucleotides are TGTGCCAGCAGGGCAGGCGGGAGGGGTCCCTTCTACGAGCAGTACTTC. This gives the protein CASRAGGRGPFYEQYF. The J gene is TRBJ2-7, the V gene TRBV27; 9 bases fit TRBD2. The CDR3 is made up of 16 amino acids. With V trimmed by 6 bases and J by 3 bases, 12 bases remained unmatched. The germline V gene encodes CDR1 MNHEY and CDR2 SMNVEV (reference sequence).

CDR3 coding DNA: TGTGCCAGCAGTTTATCGTGGGCAGGGACCTACGAGCAGTACTTC. It codes for CASSLSWAGTYEQYF. The V call is TRBV27, the J call TRBJ2-7; maybe TRBD1 (5 bases). V was cut by 0 bases and J by 2 bases, with 11 bases left in between. The CDR3 is 15 residues long. CDR1 is MNHEY, CDR2 SMNVEV, per germline (reference sequence).

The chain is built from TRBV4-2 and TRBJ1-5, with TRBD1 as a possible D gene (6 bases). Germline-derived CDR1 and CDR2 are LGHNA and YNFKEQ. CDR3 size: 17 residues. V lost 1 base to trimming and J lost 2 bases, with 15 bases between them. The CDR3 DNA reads TGTGCCAGCAGCCAAGTAGGATCAGGGGCTGGCAATCAGCCCCAGCATTTT. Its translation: CASSQVGSGAGNQPQHF.

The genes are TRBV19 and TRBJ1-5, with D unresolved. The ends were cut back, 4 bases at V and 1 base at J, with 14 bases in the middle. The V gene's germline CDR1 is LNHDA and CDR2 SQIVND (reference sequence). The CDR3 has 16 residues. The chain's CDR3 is CASSNPDGQSNQPQHF. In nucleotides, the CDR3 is TGTGCCAGTAGTAACCCTGATGGGCAAAGCAATCAGCCCCAGCATTTT.

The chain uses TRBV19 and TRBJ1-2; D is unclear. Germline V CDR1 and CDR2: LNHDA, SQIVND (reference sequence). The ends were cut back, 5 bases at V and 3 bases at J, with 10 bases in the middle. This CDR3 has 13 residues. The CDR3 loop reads CASSGEAYYGYTF. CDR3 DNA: TGTGCCAGTAGTGGGGAGGCTTACTATGGCTACACCTTC.

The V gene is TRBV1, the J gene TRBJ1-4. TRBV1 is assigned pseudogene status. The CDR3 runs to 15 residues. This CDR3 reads CTSPAPRATNEKLFF. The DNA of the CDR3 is TGCACCAGCCCCGCCCCTCGGGCAACTAATGAAAAACTGTTTTTT.

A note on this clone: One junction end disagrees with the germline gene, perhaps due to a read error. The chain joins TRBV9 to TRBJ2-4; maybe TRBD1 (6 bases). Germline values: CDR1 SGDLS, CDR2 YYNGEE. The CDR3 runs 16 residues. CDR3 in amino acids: CASSVSGLPGENSQYF. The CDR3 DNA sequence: TGTGCCAGCAGCGTATCCGGGCTTCCAGGGGAAAACAGTCAGTACTTC. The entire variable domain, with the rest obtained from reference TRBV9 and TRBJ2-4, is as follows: DSGVTQTPKHLITATGQRVTLRCSPRSGDLSVYWYQQSLDQGLQFLIQYYNGEERAKGNILERFSAQQFPDLHSELNLSSLELGDSALYFCASSVSGLPGENSQYFGAGTRLSVL.

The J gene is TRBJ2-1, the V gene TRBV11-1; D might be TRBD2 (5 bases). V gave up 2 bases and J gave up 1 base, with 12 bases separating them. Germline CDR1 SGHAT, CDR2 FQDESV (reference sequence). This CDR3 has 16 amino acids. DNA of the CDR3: TGTGCCAGCAGCTTAATGGCGGGTACTTCCTACAATGAGCAGTTCTTC. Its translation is CASSLMAGTSYNEQFF.

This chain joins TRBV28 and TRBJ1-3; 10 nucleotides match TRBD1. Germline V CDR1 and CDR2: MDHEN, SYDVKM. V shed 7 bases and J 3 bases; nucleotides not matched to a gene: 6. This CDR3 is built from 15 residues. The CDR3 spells CASTRQGAFGNTIYF. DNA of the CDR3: TGTGCCAGCACCCGACAGGGGGCGTTTGGAAACACCATATATTTT.

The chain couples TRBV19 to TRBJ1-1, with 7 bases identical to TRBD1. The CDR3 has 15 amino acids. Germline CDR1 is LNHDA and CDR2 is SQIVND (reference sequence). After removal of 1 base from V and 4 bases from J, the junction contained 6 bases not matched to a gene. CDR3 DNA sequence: TGTGCCAGTAGTATAGGGGACAGCTTAACCACTGAAGCTTTCTTT. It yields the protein CASSIGDSLTTEAFF.